This T cell receptor beta chain appears in the sequencing data of a study of T cell responses to AZD1222 COVID-19 vaccine. Germline CDR1 is MNHEY and CDR2 is SVGAGI. V shed 5 bases and J 1 base; nucleotides not matched to a gene: 7. The CDR3 is made up of 15 amino acids. Notes on this clone: Its specificity is not known.

Assay used: immunoSEQ multiplex PCR; TCRdb lists only in-frame clones, some missing. This sample carries 85,000 to 120,000 clones, roughly 88% of them seen once, and the ten largest clones take roughly 8%. The study, taken as a whole, reports: Seropositivity was recorded at baseline in only six AZD1222 recipients. Sampled repertoires all dated from after the peak T cell response. White British ancestry dominated among donors, who included more females, and clonal diversity was possibly underestimated.

The J gene is TRBJ1-2, the V gene TRBV6-5, with 7 bases fitting TRBD1. This specimen was peripheral blood, taken 28 days after the second AZD1222 dose. This receptor was identified in an adult who received the AZD1222 COVID-19 vaccine. CDR3 DNA: TGTGCCAGCAGTAATCAGGGGGGCCTTAACTATGGCTACACCTTC. Protein: CASSNQGGLNYGYTF.